Below are 13 T cell receptor beta chains sequenced from a single sample in a study of T cells in tuberculosis. After thawing and overnight rest, PBMC were stained with GMM-loaded CD1B tetramer, viability dye and anti-CD3 for sorting. C32 glucose monomycolate from Rhodococcus equi was loaded onto the CD1B tetramers. Data came from immunoSEQ multiplex PCR; TCRdb stores just in-frame clones and leaves some out. The sample holds 80,000 to 90,000 clones; approximately 91% are singletons and the top ten take approximately 2%. Sequencing was carried out using CD1b-GMM tetramer-negative cells sorted from PBMCs. The receptors here all came from an adult woman with latent tuberculosis.

The genes are TRBV12-1 and TRBJ2-1; the D call TRBD1 from the table was never checked on the DNA. TRBV12-1 is flagged as a pseudogene. The CDR3 is made up of 15 amino acids. The CDR3 coding sequence is TGTGCCAGCAGCTCCCGGGACAGGGAATACAATGAGCAGTTCTTC. It specifies CASSSRDREYNEQFF.

This clone was seen just once. This chain joins TRBV10-1 and TRBJ2-7; the D gene is possibly TRBD1 (5 bases). Deletions cut 0 bases from V and 1 base from J, with 7 bases between. The CDR3 sequence is 14 residues long. Germline CDR1 reads WNHNN; CDR2 reads SYGVQD (reference sequence). The CDR3 loop reads CASSESSGSYEQYF. The DNA of the CDR3 is TGCGCCAGCAGTGAGTCTTCAGGGTCCTACGAGCAGTACTTC.

The rearrangement links TRBV29-1 to TRBJ2-3; tentative D call: TRBD1 (6 bases). The germline V and J ends were trimmed by 7 bases and 2 bases, with 16 bases remaining between them. Germline CDR1 and CDR2: SQVTM and ANQGSEA. The length of the CDR3 is 14 residues. CDR3 in DNA: TGCAGCGCCATGACAGGCACTTTCACAGATACGCAGTATTTT. It translates to CSAMTGTFTDTQYF.

The CDR3 DNA is TGTGCCAGCAGTGGAGACTCAGGGAGCAATCAGCCCCAGCATTTT. Protein sequence: CASSGDSGSNQPQHF. This chain uses TRBV6-1 with TRBJ1-5, with TRBD1 as a possible D gene (5 bases). From germline, CDR1 is MNHNS and CDR2 SASEGT. The V end was cut by 4 bases, the J end by 1 base, with 11 bases between. The CDR3 is made up of 15 amino acids.

As DNA, the CDR3 is TGTGCCAGCAGCTTAGACCAGGGGCAAGAACTAATCAGCCCCCAGCATTTT. Protein product: CASSLDQGQELISPQHF. V usage is TRBV11-2 and J usage is TRBJ1-5, with D possibly matching TRBD1 (6 bases). Germline values: CDR1 SGHAT, CDR2 FQNNGV. This CDR3 is 17 amino acids long. Trimming took off 0 bases at V and 10 bases at J, with 22 bases between the two ends.

This clone occurred a few times. The chain couples TRBV4-1 to TRBJ1-6; D is possibly TRBD1 (5 bases). Germline-derived CDR1 and CDR2 are MGHRA and YSYEKL. V lost 1 base and J lost 11, with 12 bases in between. The CDR3 runs to 14 residues. The DNA for the CDR3 is TGCGCCAGCAGCCAAGTAAGCGGGGCTGCACCCCTCCACTTT. Translation gives CASSQVSGAAPLHF.

A single count supports this clone. The chain carries TRBV4-3 and TRBJ2-3, with 12 bases fitting TRBD1. The CDR3 contains 16 residues. The ends lost 0 bases at V and 4 bases at J; junction bases unmatched: 2. Germline values: CDR1 LGHNA, CDR2 YSLEER. The CDR3 DNA reads TGCGCCAGCAGCCAAGAAGGGACAGGGGGCGCAGATACGCAGTATTTT. It yields the protein CASSQEGTGGADTQYF.

This chain links TRBV5-4 with TRBJ2-3; 7 bases are a match to TRBD1. Germline loops: CDR1 SGHNT, CDR2 YYREEE (reference sequence). The CDR3 contains 15 residues. Trimming at V came to 4 bases and at J to 0 bases, leaving 5 bases not matched to a gene. The CDR3 DNA sequence: TGTGCCAGCAGCCGGGACAGAATAAGCACAGATACGCAGTATTTT. It codes for CASSRDRISTDTQYF. Filled out from reference TRBV5-4 and TRBJ2-3, the complete variable domain reads ETGVTQSPTHLIKTRGQQVTLRCSSQSGHNTVSWYQQALGQGPQFIFQYYREEENGRGNFPPRFSGLQFPNYSSELNVNALELDDSALYLCASSRDRISTDTQYFGPGTRLTVL.

This chain uses TRBV6-6 with TRBJ2-7; maybe TRBD2 (6 bases). CDR1 MNHNY and CDR2 SVGAGI come from the germline V gene (reference sequence). The CDR3 covers 16 residues. Trimming took 9 bases from V and 3 from J, leaving 24 bases between them. CDR3: CASQNPTGGSRYEQYF. The CDR3 DNA sequence: TGTGCCAGTCAAAATCCCACTGGAGGGAGTCGCTACGAGCAGTACTTC.

The chain employs TRBV14 and TRBJ2-7; 8 nucleotides align to TRBD1. V was pared by 5 bases and J by 1 base, with 7 bases of the junction left unmatched. Germline V gives CDR1 SGHDN, CDR2 FVKESK. CDR3 size: 15 residues. CDR3 region: CASSLGQGISYEQYV. In nucleotides, the CDR3 is TGTGCCAGCAGCTTAGGACAGGGTATATCCTACGAGCAGTACGTC.

The rearrangement uses TRBV6-1 and TRBJ1-2; weak D call: TRBD1 (5 bases). The CDR3 length is 13 residues. V dropped 4 bases and J dropped 4 bases, with 10 bases sitting between them. CDR1 and CDR2 (germline): MNHNS, SASEGT. The chain's CDR3 is CASSAWTLYGYTF. For the CDR3, the DNA is TGTGCCAGCAGTGCTTGGACACTCTATGGCTACACCTTC.

The rearrangement joins TRBV7-2 to TRBJ1-1, with D hard to call. Germline loops: CDR1 SGHTA, CDR2 FQGNSA. The CDR3 is 14 amino acids. The V end was cut by 4 bases, the J end by 1 base, with 10 bases between. The CDR3 sequence: CASSYVARNTEAFF. CDR3 in DNA: TGTGCCAGCAGCTACGTCGCGAGGAACACTGAAGCTTTCTTT.

This sequence joins TRBV6-8 and TRBJ2-5, with D maybe TRBD1 (6 bases). V lost 6 bases to trimming and J lost 4 bases, with 45 bases between them. Germline V gives CDR1 MNHGY, CDR2 SAAAGT. The CDR3 consists of 24 residues. The DNA of the CDR3 is TGTGCCAGCAGGTGGGAGCCAGCAGCCCACTCAGGGACACGCGAATGGGCGATGGGAGAGACCCAGTACTTC. The encoded protein is CASRWEPAAHSGTREWAMGETQYF.